This T cell receptor beta chain was observed in a study of radiotherapy plus CTLA-4 blockade in lung cancer. Study at large: There were objective responses in approximately 20% of patients, and 31% had disease control.

Chemo-refractory metastatic non-small-cell lung cancer patients underwent focal radiation alongside CTLA-4 blockade with ipilimumab. Some clones are missing from TCRdb's copy, which holds only in-frame ones; the method was immunoSEQ multiplex PCR. The repertoire holds roughly 45,000 clones, with roughly 65% as singletons. Details on this clone: The antigen remains unidentified.

CDR1 and CDR2 (germline): MNHNS, SASEGT. Trimming stripped 6 bases from V and 0 bases from J, with 9 bases between. The CDR3 extends over 14 amino acids. Study-level points and caveats: Increased serum interferon-beta after radiation also reportedly predicted response strongly. In blood, TCR clones derived from the tumor expanded after radiotherapy plus ipilimumab.

The sequence derives from a human donor with non-small cell lung cancer who had a partial response to radiotherapy plus ipilimumab. V gene TRBV6-1 combines with J gene TRBJ1-5; D remains ambiguous. The material was peripheral blood, obtained from a patient treated with radiotherapy plus ipilimumab. In DNA, the CDR3 is TGTGCCAGCAGCCGCAGTTATAGCAATCAGCCCCAGCATTTT. It translates to CASSRSYSNQPQHF.